A selection of T cell receptor beta chains follows, all from one sample in a study of T cells after yellow fever vaccination. In TCRdb, the 5' RACE reads were re-called with MiXCR into one record per CDR3 protein. The sample shows fewer than 350,000 distinct CDR3 sequences, 8.7% of them seen only once. The material sequenced was PBMCs, taken on the day of the first yellow fever vaccination. The receptors were sampled from a man between 18 and 35 years old who received the YFV17D yellow fever vaccine. The CDR3 runs from the conserved cysteine through the conserved F or W. D genes are given only for firm matches. Some rows have no size entry. The others give once, few or many, or a class for an expanded clone.

abundance	v_gene	j_gene	d_gene	CDR3nt	CDR3aa
.	TRBV5-5	TRBJ2-3	TRBD2	TGTGCCAGCAGCGGAACTAGCGGGGGGGCGAGGGATACGCAGTATTTT	CASSGTSGGARDTQYF
few	TRBV5-1	TRBJ2-7	.	TGCGCCAGCAGCTTGGCCAAGGGGTGGGAGCAGTACTTC	CASSLAKGWEQYF
.	TRBV5-1	TRBJ2-2	.	TGCGCCAGCAGCTTGGGGGACAAGGGCACCTCGAACACCGGGGAGCTGTTTTTT	CASSLGDKGTSNTGELFF
.	TRBV12-3/TRBV12-4	TRBJ1-1	.	TGTGCCACCCATGATGGGAGCACTGAAGCTTTCTTT	CATHDGSTEAFF
few	TRBV30	TRBJ1-5	TRBD1	TGTGCCTGGAGCCCCGGGACAGCAATAAGTCAGCCCCAGCATTTT	CAWSPGTAISQPQHF
few	TRBV6-6	TRBJ2-7	TRBD1	TGTGCCAGCAGTTCCTACAGGGGCTCCGAGCAGTACTTC	CASSSYRGSEQYF
many	TRBV7-9	TRBJ2-1	.	TGTGCCAGCAGCTTAAGCGGTTTAACCTACAATGAGCAGTTCTTC	CASSLSGLTYNEQFF
.	TRBV20-1	TRBJ2-3	TRBD2	TGCAGTGCTAGTCCTAGCGGGCTCACAGATACGCAGTATTTT	CSASPSGLTDTQYF
few	TRBV12-3/TRBV12-4	TRBJ2-1	.	TGTGCCAGCAGTCCGCTTCACCCCGGCCGAGGACTTTGGCTGAGGGATGAGCAGTTCTTC	CASSPLHPGRGLWLRDEQFF
few	TRBV7-6	TRBJ2-3	.	TGTGCCAGCAGCTTAGCAACAGGGTTCCTTAGCACAGATACGCAGTATTTT	CASSLATGFLSTDTQYF
.	TRBV20-1	TRBJ2-1	TRBD1	TGCAGTGCTAGTAGGGACAGGGGGTTTAATGAGCAGTTCTTC	CSASRDRGFNEQFF
few	TRBV7-2	TRBJ2-5	.	TGTGCCAGCAGCTTAGCGCGAGTCGCAGCAGAGACCCAGTACTTC	CASSLARVAAETQYF
few	TRBV15	TRBJ2-1	.	TGTGCCACCAGCACAATTGGGATCGGGGCAGGAGGCGTCTTC	CATSTIGIGAGGVF
few	TRBV5-4	TRBJ1-1	.	TGTGCCAGCATCGAGTATCGGGGGGCAGGCGGAACTGAAGCTTTCTTT	CASIEYRGAGGTEAFF
.	TRBV24-1	TRBJ2-3	.	TGTGCCACCAGTGACCCCGGGACCACTAGGACAGATACGCAGTATTTT	CATSDPGTTRTDTQYF
few	TRBV20-1	TRBJ1-5	.	TGCAGTGCGAGGGACACAAGCAATCAGCCCCAGCATTTT	CSARDTSNQPQHF
few	TRBV25-1	TRBJ2-3	.	TGTGCCAGCAGTGAAGGGCGGACAGCTAGCACAGATACGCAGTATTTT	CASSEGRTASTDTQYF
many	TRBV4-3	TRBJ2-3	TRBD2	TGCGCCAGCAGCCAGGTAGCGGGGGGGCGAGAAGCGCAGTATTTT	CASSQVAGGREAQYF
many	TRBV12-3/TRBV12-4	TRBJ1-1	.	TGTGCCAGCAGGATGGGCGTGGGGGTGCCGACTGAAGCTTTCTTT	CASRMGVGVPTEAFF
few	TRBV7-9	TRBJ2-3	.	TGTGCCAGCATGTGGGGCACAGATACGCAGTATTTT	CASMWGTDTQYF
few	TRBV4-3	TRBJ1-2	.	TGCGCCAGCAGCCAAGTTGATCGGACACATGCCACCCGTGGCTACACCTTC	CASSQVDRTHATRGYTF
.	TRBV4-3	TRBJ2-2	.	TGCGCCAGCAACCAAGGTTCTGACTCCGGGGAGCTGTTTTTT	CASNQGSDSGELFF
many	TRBV20-1	TRBJ2-1	TRBD2	TGCAGTGCTCGAGGTTACCGACTAGCGGGGGACGCTGAGCAGTTCTTC	CSARGYRLAGDAEQFF
few	TRBV20-1	TRBJ2-5	.	TGCAGTGCCAGAGCTGCGAGGCTTCAAGAGACCCAGTACTTC	CSARAARLQETQYF
few	TRBV4-1	TRBJ1-1	.	TGCGCCAGCAGCTCCCCAAGGGCGCGCACTGAAGCTTTCTTT	CASSSPRARTEAFF
few	TRBV4-3	TRBJ2-5	TRBD2	TGCGCCAGCAGCCAGGAATCTAGCGGGGGAGAGACCCAGTACTTC	CASSQESSGGETQYF
few	TRBV24-1	TRBJ1-5	.	TGTGCCACCAGTGAGGGCGGACCCCAGCATTTT	CATSEGGPQHF
.	TRBV11-2	TRBJ1-1	.	TGTGCCAGCCGCTTTCTAGGAGAGAACACTGAAGCTTTCTTT	CASRFLGENTEAFF
many	TRBV7-9	TRBJ1-4	.	TGTGCCAGCACCGCGGTGGGCGGGGGTGAAAAACTGTTTTTT	CASTAVGGGEKLFF
.	TRBV10-3	TRBJ1-5	TRBD1	TGTGCCATCAGTGAGTCTCTTCAGGGGGCAGGTCAGCCCCAGCATTTT	CAISESLQGAGQPQHF
.	TRBV10-3	TRBJ1-1	TRBD1	TGTGCCATCAGCGGGACAGACACTGAAGCTTTCTTT	CAISGTDTEAFF
.	TRBV7-2	TRBJ1-6	.	TGTGCCAGCAGCTTAGTGAGCGCGAGCTCCTATAATTCACCCCTCCACTTT	CASSLVSASSYNSPLHF
few	TRBV7-2	TRBJ2-5	TRBD2	TGTGCCAGCAGCTTATCTAGCGGGGCCCAAGGGACCCAGTACTTC	CASSLSSGAQGTQYF
many	TRBV4-3	TRBJ2-5	TRBD2	TGCGCCAGCAGCCAAGGGCGACTAGCGGGGGCCCAAGAGACCCAGTACTTC	CASSQGRLAGAQETQYF
few	TRBV7-2	TRBJ1-1	TRBD1	TGTGCCAGCTCAGGGGGCTGGAACACTGAAGCTTTCTTT	CASSGGWNTEAFF
few	TRBV15	TRBJ2-1	.	TGTGCCACCAGCAGAGTTCTGGCGAATGAGCAGTTCTTC	CATSRVLANEQFF
few	TRBV7-2	TRBJ2-1	TRBD2	TGTGCCAGCAGCCTTAGGTTAGCGGGGAGTAATGAGCAGTTCTTC	CASSLRLAGSNEQFF
.	TRBV19	TRBJ2-6	.	TGTGCCAGTAGTATAGAGGGGAGGCCTGGGGCCAACGTCCTGACTTTC	CASSIEGRPGANVLTF
few	TRBV6-5	TRBJ2-1	TRBD1	TGTGCCAGCAGCCGAGGTAGAGGGGACAGGCGCTCCTACAATGAGCAGTTCTTC	CASSRGRGDRRSYNEQFF
.	TRBV20-1	TRBJ1-2	.	TGCAGTGCTAGAGTTCAAGGGACGTATGGCTACACCTTC	CSARVQGTYGYTF
.	TRBV7-9	TRBJ2-5	.	TGTGCCAGCAGCCCCGGGATCCCGCAAGAGACCCAGTACTTC	CASSPGIPQETQYF
.	TRBV5-1	TRBJ2-3	.	TGCGCCAGCAGCTTGGAGCCAGGCTCGGGGGATACGCAGTATTTT	CASSLEPGSGDTQYF
.	TRBV5-1	TRBJ2-3	TRBD1	TGCGCCAGCAGGACCGGGACAGGGGTGATAGATACGCAGTATTTT	CASRTGTGVIDTQYF
many	TRBV5-1	TRBJ2-5	TRBD2	TGCGCCAGCAGGTTGGGGTCCGGGGGGACGTACCAAGAGACCCAGTACTTC	CASRLGSGGTYQETQYF
many	TRBV5-5	TRBJ2-1	.	TGTGCCAGCAGCGGTGGGAGTTACAATGAGCAGTTCTTC	CASSGGSYNEQFF
.	TRBV5-6	TRBJ1-1	.	TGTGCCAGCAGCTTCGGGACGAACGGTGAAGCTTTCTTT	CASSFGTNGEAFF